This T cell receptor (beta chain) was recovered during a study of blood T cell repertoires in COVID-19. Study as a whole: COVID-19 samples from acute and convalescent phases originated in the United States, Italy and Spain.

There are 14 residues in the CDR3. J lost 8 bases, V lost 5 bases, and 7 bases had no gene match. Germline V gene data show CDR1 as SGHTA and CDR2 as FQGNSA. Original handling: Amplification from reference gene primers served as the basis for estimated nucleated cell counts. TCRdb's copy holds only in-frame clones and misses some; the assay was immunoSEQ multiplex PCR. The DNA was the basis for D and trimming; V, J and clone size are from that table. The repertoire includes around 170,000 clones, 80% to 90% of them detected once, and about 2.1% sits in the top ten. The sequence derives from a young man who had recovered from COVID-19. This chain uses TRBV7-2 with TRBJ2-1; 9 bases agree with TRBD2. The sample comprised peripheral blood. This CDR3 reads CASSTLAGLYEQFF. The CDR3 region has the DNA TGTGCCAGCAGCACTCTAGCGGGACTATATGAGCAGTTCTTC.